This entry lists 18 T cell receptor beta chains sequenced from one sample in a study of T cells in Graves' hyperthyroidism and ophthalmopathy (dated by TCRdb to between 2019 and 2020). To prepare the library, multiplex PCR was applied. Instrument on record: Illumina HiSeq 2000. The TCR beta CDR3 regions were amplified from the RNA transcripts. A first-round RT-PCR of the TCR CDR3 used the HTBI primer set with the Qiagen OneStep RT-PCR kit. TCRdb cleaned the public reads at Q25 with fastp, built clones with MiXCR and kept in-frame beta chains. When rows share a CDR3 protein, they turn into one entry using the most common DNA and genes. The sample table shows about 840,000 distinct CDR3 sequences, and over 35% are seen once. 8% to 9% of the sample belongs to the ten largest clones. What was sequenced was blood. All receptors derive from a young man with Graves' hyperthyroidism.

At least ten counts were recorded for this clonotype. The gene calls are TRBV10-3 and TRBJ1-1, with 7 bases that match TRBD1. Trimming removed 3 bases from V and 2 bases from J; junction bases left unmatched: 15. The germline V gene has CDR1 ENHRY and CDR2 SYGVKD. CDR3 length equals 18 residues. CDR3 protein: CAISDPAITRDSNTEAFF. DNA for the CDR3: TGTGCCATCAGTGATCCAGCAATCACCCGGGACAGCAACACTGAAGCTTTCTTT.

The V call is TRBV12-3 or TRBV12-4, the J call TRBJ1-1; possibly TRBD1 for D (5 bases). The CDR3 contains 13 residues. Trimming removed 3 bases from V and 4 bases from J, with 9 bases in between. In DNA form, the CDR3 reads TGTGCCAGCAGTTTCGCAGGGCCCACTGAAGCTTTCTTT. It yields the protein CASSFAGPTEAFF.

The V call is TRBV2, the J call TRBJ2-4, with D unclear. CDR1 is SNHLY, CDR2 FYNNEI, per germline. Trimming removed 4 bases from V and 0 bases from J, with 16 bases in between. CDR3 length: 17 residues. The CDR3 DNA reads TGTGCCAGCAGTGGGGCAGAGTACAACCTAGCCAAAAACATTCAGTACTTC. Amino acids: CASSGAEYNLAKNIQYF. Based on the CDR3 plus reference TRBV2 and TRBJ2-4, the full variable domain is EPEVTQTPSHQVTQMGQEVILRCVPISNHLYFYWYRQILGQKVEFLVSFYNNEISEKSEIFDDQFSVERPDGSNFTLKIRSTKLEDSAMYFCASSGAEYNLAKNIQYFGAGTRLSVL.

V usage is TRBV12-3 or TRBV12-4 and J usage is TRBJ1-3, with D unresolved. There are 14 residues in the CDR3. V gave up 6 bases and J gave up 4 bases, with 13 bases separating them. The chain's CDR3 is CASSGISSGNTIYF. The CDR3 nucleotides are TGTGCCAGCAGCGGCATCTCGTCCGGAAACACCATATATTTT.

This clonotype was observed at least ten times. The chain recombines TRBV10-3 with TRBJ1-5, with TRBD1 identical over 9 bases. The CDR3 has 12 amino acids. Trimming cost V 10 bases and J 4 bases; bases outside gene matches: 2. In germline, CDR1 is ENHRY, CDR2 SYGVKD. CDR3: CATGTGNQPQHF. The CDR3 nucleotides are TGTGCCACCGGGACAGGGAATCAGCCCCAGCATTTT.

The chain joins TRBV19 to TRBJ2-7, with 9 positions matching TRBD2. V lost 2 bases and J lost 4; bases outside the gene matches: 6. The CDR3 contains 15 residues. Germline V gene lookup returns CDR1 LNHDA and CDR2 SQIVND (reference sequence). CDR3 amino acids: CASSIQLAGIYEQYF. The CDR3, as DNA: TGTGCCAGTAGTATACAACTAGCGGGTATATACGAGCAGTACTTC.

This clonotype was seen ten or more times. This CDR3 reads CSARGGPYGYTF. The CDR3 DNA reads TGCAGTGCTAGAGGAGGACCCTATGGCTACACCTTC. The chain links TRBV20-1 to TRBJ1-2; D call uncertain. CDR1 and CDR2 (germline): DFQATT, SNEGSKA (reference sequence). The CDR3 has 12 amino acids. V dropped 1 base and J dropped 4 bases, with 7 bases sitting between them.

Comment on this clonotype: This may be a read error, as it is one base from a much larger clone. V is TRBV20-1 and J is TRBJ2-7, with 7 bases matching TRBD2. Germline CDR1 is DFQATT and CDR2 is SNEGSKA (reference sequence). Trimming took 5 bases from V and 5 from J; bases not matched to a gene: 6. This CDR3 is built from 12 residues. The CDR3 region has the DNA TGCAGTGCTCGTGGTCTAGCGGACGAGCAGTACTTC. Protein: CSARGLADEQYF.

This sequence joins TRBV12-3 or TRBV12-4 and TRBJ1-6, with D perhaps matching TRBD1 (5 bases). Trimming shortened V by 6 bases and J by 12 bases, and 9 bases separated the two germline ends. There are 11 residues in the CDR3. The CDR3 DNA reads as TGTGCCAGCAGCAAGGGGTTACCCCTCCACTTT. Translation gives CASSKGLPLHF.

The rearrangement links TRBV7-8 to TRBJ2-7; possibly TRBD2 for D (6 bases). The tail of the sequence fits TRBJ2-1 better, so the J call may be wrong. The CDR3 is 15 amino acids. Germline assignment: CDR1 SGHVS and CDR2 FQNEAQ. This CDR3 is CASSLWGLDYNEQFF. The DNA of the CDR3 is TGTGCCAGCAGCCTCTGGGGACTCGATTACAATGAGCAGTTCTTC.

This clonotype has only a few counts. V usage is TRBV12-3 or TRBV12-4 and J usage is TRBJ1-6; 7 nucleotides agree with TRBD1. The CDR3 spans 15 residues. V lost 7 bases and J lost 7; bases outside the gene matches: 10. The CDR3 region is CASTPSGQKNSPLHF. CDR3 DNA: TGTGCCAGCACTCCGTCGGGACAGAAAAATTCACCCCTCCACTTT.

The rearrangement uses TRBV6-6 and TRBJ2-7; no reliable D call. The CDR3 runs 11 residues. The germline V and J ends were trimmed by 7 bases and 5 bases, with 9 bases remaining between them. The V gene's germline CDR1 is MNHNY and CDR2 SVGAGI (reference sequence). CDR3 protein: CASIVGNEQYF. DNA of the CDR3: TGTGCCAGCATCGTAGGTAACGAGCAGTACTTC.

A remark on this clonotype: Germline is not matched at one junction end, which may reflect a read error. The CDR3 region has the DNA TGTGCCAGTACTCCGGGACTCGTATCGTCGGGACTAGTCCTCTACGAGCAGTACTTC. Translating it yields CASTPGLVSSGLVLYEQYF. V is TRBV4-1 and J is TRBJ2-7, with 8 bases identical to TRBD2. Germline V gene lookup returns CDR1 MGHRA and CDR2 YSYEKL. The CDR3 runs to 19 residues.

This clonotype was recorded only once. The chain is built from TRBV6-1 and TRBJ2-7; 7 nucleotides align to TRBD1. Germline assignment: CDR1 MNHNS and CDR2 SASEGT. The V and J ends lost 2 bases and 3 bases, in that order; junction bases with no gene match: 4. CDR3 length: 14 amino acids. The CDR3: CASSERDRLYEQYF. Written as DNA, the CDR3 is TGTGCCAGCAGTGAAAGGGACAGACTCTACGAGCAGTACTTC.

This chain uses TRBV7-9 with TRBJ2-2; a weak D match, TRBD2 (5 bases). The CDR3 runs to 15 residues. V lost 5 bases, J lost 2 bases, and 12 bases lay in between. Per germline, CDR1 SEHNR and CDR2 FQNEAQ (reference sequence). The CDR3 loop reads CASSPVLANTGELFF. CDR3 nucleotides: TGTGCCAGCAGCCCGGTCCTAGCTAACACCGGGGAGCTGTTTTTT. Filled out from reference TRBV7-9 and TRBJ2-2, the complete variable domain reads DTGVSQNPRHKITKRGQNVTFRCDPISEHNRLYWYRQTLGQGPEFLTYFQNEAQLEKSRLLSDRFSAERPKGSFSTLEIQRTEQGDSAMYLCASSPVLANTGELFFGEGSRLTVL.

J is TRBJ2-7 and V is TRBV19; TRBD1 aligns across 9 bases. The CDR3 has 15 amino acids. Germline values: CDR1 LNHDA, CDR2 SQIVND (reference sequence). The ends lost 5 bases at V and 5 bases at J; junction bases unmatched: 10. CDR3 nucleotide sequence: TGTGCCAGTAGTTCGACGCACAGGGGGCTCGACGAGCAGTACTTC. Amino acids: CASSSTHRGLDEQYF.

The gene calls are TRBV7-9 and TRBJ1-1, with 7 bases identical to TRBD1. The germline V gene has CDR1 SEHNR and CDR2 FQNEAQ (reference sequence). The CDR3 has 15 residues. The ends lost 4 bases at V and 4 bases at J; junction bases unmatched: 9. In DNA form, the CDR3 reads TGTGCCAGCAGCTCCGCGGCGACAGGGTTCACTGAAGCTTTCTTT. This codes for CASSSAATGFTEAFF.

Note on this clonotype: Since a much larger clone is just one base distant, this may be a read error. CDR3 DNA sequence: TGTGCCAGCAGCTTATCCGCCTCTGGAAACACCACATATTTT. Translated, it gives CASSLSASGNTTYF. The chain uses TRBV7-3 and TRBJ1-3; D unclear. CDR1 is SGHTA and CDR2 is FQGTGA in the germline V gene. The CDR3 covers 14 residues. The whole variable domain, filled in from reference TRBV7-3 and TRBJ1-3, reads GAGVSQTPSNKVTEKGKYVELRCDPISGHTALYWYRQSLGQGPEFLIYFQGTGAADDSGLPNDRFFAVRPEGSVSTLKIQRTERGDSAVYLCASSLSASGNTTYFGEGSWLTVV.